This T cell receptor (beta chain) was captured by sequencing in a study of blood T cell repertoires in COVID-19. Study-wide background: Samples representing acute and convalescent COVID-19 were sourced from the United States, Italy and Spain.

Libraries were prepared by immunoSEQ multiplex PCR; TCRdb keeps only in-frame clonotypes and omits some of them. The top ten hold 7% to 8% of the sample, which has about 81,000 clones, around 90% seen once. The CDR3 is made up of 14 amino acids. V lost 6 bases and J lost 2; bases outside the gene matches: 6. The germline V gene encodes CDR1 MDHEN and CDR2 SYDVKM. Sequenced input: peripheral blood. V gene TRBV28 combines with J gene TRBJ1-1, with TRBD1 matching 7 bases. The source is a man between 70 and 80 years old with acute or convalescent COVID-19. The CDR3 DNA follows: TGTGCCAGCAGGGGGACAGCTACTAACACTGAAGCTTTCTTT. It codes for CASRGTATNTEAFF.